This T cell receptor (beta chain) was documented in a study of control samples from healthy donors and cancer patients. V was shortened by 5 bases and J by 3 bases, with 13 bases between the two germline ends. CDR3 length: 14 amino acids. CDR1 is LNHNV, CDR2 YYDKDF, per germline (reference sequence). Only in-frame clones appear in the TCRdb table, and some are missing; sequencing was by immunoSEQ multiplex PCR. The data show roughly 100,000 clones, about 90% seen once. The rearrangement uses TRBV15 and TRBJ1-1; TRBD1 is a possible D gene (5 bases). Sequencing was carried out using blood. The clonotype was recovered from a woman younger than 30 in good health. The CDR3 region is CATSVGLGDTEAFF. CDR3 DNA: TGTGCCACCAGCGTAGGGTTGGGGGACACTGAAGCTTTCTTT.